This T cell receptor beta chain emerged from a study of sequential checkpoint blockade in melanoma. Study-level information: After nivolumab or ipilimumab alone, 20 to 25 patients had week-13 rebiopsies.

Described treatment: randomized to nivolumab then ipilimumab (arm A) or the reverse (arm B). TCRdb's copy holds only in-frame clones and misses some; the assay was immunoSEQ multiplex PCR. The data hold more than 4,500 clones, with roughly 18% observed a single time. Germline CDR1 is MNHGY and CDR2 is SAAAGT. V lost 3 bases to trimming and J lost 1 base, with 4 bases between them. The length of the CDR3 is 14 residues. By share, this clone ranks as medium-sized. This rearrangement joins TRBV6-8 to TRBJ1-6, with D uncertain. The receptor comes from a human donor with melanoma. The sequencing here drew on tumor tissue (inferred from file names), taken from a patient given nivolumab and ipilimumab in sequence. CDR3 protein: CASSYRSYNSPLHF. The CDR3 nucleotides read TGTGCCAGCAGTTATCGATCCTATAATTCACCCCTCCACTTT.